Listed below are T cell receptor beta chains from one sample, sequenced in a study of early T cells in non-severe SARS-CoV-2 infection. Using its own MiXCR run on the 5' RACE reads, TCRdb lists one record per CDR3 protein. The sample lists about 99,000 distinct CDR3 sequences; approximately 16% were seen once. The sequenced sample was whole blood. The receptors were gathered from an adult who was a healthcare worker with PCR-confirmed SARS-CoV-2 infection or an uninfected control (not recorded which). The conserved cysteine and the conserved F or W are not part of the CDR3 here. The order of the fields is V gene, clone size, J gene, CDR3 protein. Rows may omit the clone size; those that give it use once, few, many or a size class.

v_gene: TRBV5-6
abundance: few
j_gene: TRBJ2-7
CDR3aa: ASSRGQFYEQY

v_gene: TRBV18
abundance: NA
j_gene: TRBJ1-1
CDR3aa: ASSRTGDTEAF

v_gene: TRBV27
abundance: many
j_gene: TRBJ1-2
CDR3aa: ASSLYSNYGYT

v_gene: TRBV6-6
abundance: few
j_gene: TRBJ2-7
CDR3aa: ASSYSPTGYEQY

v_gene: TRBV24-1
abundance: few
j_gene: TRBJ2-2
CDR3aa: ATSETLNTGELF

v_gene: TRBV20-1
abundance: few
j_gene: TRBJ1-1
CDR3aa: SARDRTVDINAF

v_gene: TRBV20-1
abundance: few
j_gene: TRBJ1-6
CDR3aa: SARPTGGATKSPLH

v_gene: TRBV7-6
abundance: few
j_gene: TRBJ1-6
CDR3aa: ASSLTFWENSNSPLH

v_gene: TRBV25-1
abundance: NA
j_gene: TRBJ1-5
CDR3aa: ASSSGSGGNQPQH

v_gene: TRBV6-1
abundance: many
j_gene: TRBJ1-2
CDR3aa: ASSASYGYT

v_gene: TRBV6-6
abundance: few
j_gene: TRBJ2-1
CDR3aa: ASSYSANEQF

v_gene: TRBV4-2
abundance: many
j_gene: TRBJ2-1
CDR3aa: ASSQEPQGANNEQF

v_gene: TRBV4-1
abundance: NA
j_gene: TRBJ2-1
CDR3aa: ASSQGRRWSGSSYNEQF

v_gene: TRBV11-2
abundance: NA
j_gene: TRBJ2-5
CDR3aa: ASSLTGTKETQY

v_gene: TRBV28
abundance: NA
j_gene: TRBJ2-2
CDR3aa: ASSLTGITGELF

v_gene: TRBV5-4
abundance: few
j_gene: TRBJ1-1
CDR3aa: ASSLGSSRDTEAF

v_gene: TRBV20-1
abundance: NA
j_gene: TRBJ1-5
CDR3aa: SANTGLTMGQPQH

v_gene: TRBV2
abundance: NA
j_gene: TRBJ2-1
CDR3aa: ASSEQDNEQF

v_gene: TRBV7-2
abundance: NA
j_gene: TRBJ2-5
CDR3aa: ASSIGDVETQY

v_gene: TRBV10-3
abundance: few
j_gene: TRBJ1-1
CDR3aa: AIRPRQGGRENTEAF

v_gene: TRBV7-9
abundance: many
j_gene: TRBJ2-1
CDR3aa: ASSLVLTGPYNEQF

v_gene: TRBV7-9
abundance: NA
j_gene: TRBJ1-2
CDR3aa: ASSPGAFTDYGYT

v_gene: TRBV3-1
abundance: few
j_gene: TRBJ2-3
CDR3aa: ASSHGTSGHTDTQY

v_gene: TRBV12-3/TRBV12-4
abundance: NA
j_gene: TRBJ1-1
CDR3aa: ASSVPGVPNTEAF

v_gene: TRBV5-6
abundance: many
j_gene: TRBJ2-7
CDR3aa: ASSYGLAGAKYEQY

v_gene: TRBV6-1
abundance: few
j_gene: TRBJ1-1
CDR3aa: ASSENGRQNTEAF

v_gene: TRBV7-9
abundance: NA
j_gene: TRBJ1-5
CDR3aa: ASTGEGSNQPQH

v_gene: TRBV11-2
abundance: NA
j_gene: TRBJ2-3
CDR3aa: ASSLDSLAGGQTDTQY

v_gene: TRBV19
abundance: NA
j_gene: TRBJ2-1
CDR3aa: ASSELAGVYNEQF

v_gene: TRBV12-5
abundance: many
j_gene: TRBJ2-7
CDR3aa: ASGLVLGGAPYEQY

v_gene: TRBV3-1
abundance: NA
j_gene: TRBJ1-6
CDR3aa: ASSPAAYNSPLH

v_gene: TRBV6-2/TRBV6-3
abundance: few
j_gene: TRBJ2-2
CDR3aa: ASSRTGTEIGELF

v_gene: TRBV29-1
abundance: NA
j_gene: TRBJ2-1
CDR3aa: SVPRTSPMGEQF

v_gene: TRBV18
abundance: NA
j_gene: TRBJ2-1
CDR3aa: ASSQSGGIYNEQF

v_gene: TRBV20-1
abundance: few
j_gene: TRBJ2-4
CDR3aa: SARTPGQGDIQY